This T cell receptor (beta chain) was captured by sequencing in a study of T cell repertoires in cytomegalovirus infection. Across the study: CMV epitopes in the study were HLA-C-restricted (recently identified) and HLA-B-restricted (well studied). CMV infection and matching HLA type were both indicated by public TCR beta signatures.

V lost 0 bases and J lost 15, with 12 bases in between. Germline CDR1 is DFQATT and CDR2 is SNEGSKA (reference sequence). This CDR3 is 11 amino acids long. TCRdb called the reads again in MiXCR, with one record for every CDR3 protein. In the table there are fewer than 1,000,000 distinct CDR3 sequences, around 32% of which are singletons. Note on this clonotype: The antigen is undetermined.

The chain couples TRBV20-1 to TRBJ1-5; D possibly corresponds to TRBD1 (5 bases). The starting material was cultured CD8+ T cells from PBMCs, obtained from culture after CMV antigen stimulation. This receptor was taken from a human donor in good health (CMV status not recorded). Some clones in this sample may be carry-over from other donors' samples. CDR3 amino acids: CSAREGQGWHF. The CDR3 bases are TGCAGTGCTAGAGAAGGGCAGGGATGGCATTTT.